One and the same sample provided the 7 T cell receptor beta chains below, sequenced in a study of technical replicates of blood from four donors. Assay used: immunoSEQ multiplex PCR; TCRdb lists only in-frame clones, some missing. This repertoire shows some 74,000 clones, 95% to 98% found once; its top ten account for about 0.28%. The sequenced sample consisted of T cells isolated from PBMCs. These receptors originate from a human donor in good health.

The chain links TRBV30 to TRBJ2-7; maybe TRBD1 (6 bases). Germline CDR1 reads GTSNPN; CDR2 reads SVGIG (reference sequence). V lost 0 bases, J lost 6 bases, and 15 bases lay in between. The CDR3 covers 14 residues. CDR3 loop: CAWSVKPGVPEQYF. The CDR3 DNA reads as TGTGCCTGGAGTGTAAAGCCAGGGGTTCCCGAGCAGTACTTC.

This clone was detected only once. This sequence joins TRBV7-3 and TRBJ2-1; D is undetermined. With 8 bases removed from V and 2 bases from J, the gap between germline ends came to 7 bases. The CDR3 is 12 amino acids. CDR1 is SGHTA, CDR2 FQGTGA, per germline. The CDR3: CASSRTYNEQFF. As DNA, the CDR3 is TGTGCCAGCTCGCGGACCTACAATGAGCAGTTCTTC. Variable domain in full (rest from reference TRBV7-3 and TRBJ2-1): GAGVSQTPSNKVTEKGKYVELRCDPISGHTALYWYRQSLGQGPEFLIYFQGTGAADDSGLPNDRFFAVRPEGSVSTLKIQRTERGDSAVYLCASSRTYNEQFFGPGTRLTVL.

J is TRBJ1-1 and V is TRBV9, with D hard to call. The CDR3 runs to 15 residues. The V gene's germline CDR1 is SGDLS and CDR2 YYNGEE. Between the trimmed V and J ends, which lost 4 bases and 1 base, there was a span of 14 bases. CDR3 nucleotides: TGTGCCAGCAGCCCTAACGTCGCTTCGAACACTGAAGCTTTCTTT. Its protein product is CASSPNVASNTEAFF.

V gene TRBV16 combines with J gene TRBJ2-7; 7 nucleotides agree with TRBD1. V shed 0 bases, J shed 3 bases, and the junction held 8 bases outside the gene matches. The CDR3 loop spans 16 amino acids. The germline CDR1 and CDR2 sequences are KGHSY and FQNENV. CDR3 sequence (DNA): TGTGCCAGCAGCCAATCTACCGGGACAGAGTACTACGAGCAGTACTTC. Encoded protein: CASSQSTGTEYYEQYF.

This rearrangement joins TRBV5-1 to TRBJ2-5; 8 positions match TRBD1. The trim removed 2 bases at V and 5 bases at J, leaving 8 bases unmatched. This CDR3 spans 15 amino acids. Germline V gene data show CDR1 as SGHRS and CDR2 as YFSETQ. CDR3 residues: CASSFAGQGRETQYF. The CDR3 region has the DNA TGCGCCAGCAGCTTTGCTGGACAGGGCCGGGAGACCCAGTACTTC.

The DNA of the CDR3 is TGTGCCAGTAGGGAGGGGGCGGGTTCTAACCTTCGCAATGAGCAGTTCTTC. Protein sequence: CASREGAGSNLRNEQFF. The chain joins TRBV19 to TRBJ2-1; D might be TRBD1 (7 bases). The germline V and J ends were trimmed by 6 bases and 6 bases, with 24 bases remaining between them. The CDR3 length is 17 residues. Germline V gene sequence: CDR1 LNHDA, CDR2 SQIVND (reference sequence).

V usage is TRBV6-6 and J usage is TRBJ2-1; maybe TRBD1 (5 bases). The germline CDR1 and CDR2 sequences are MNHNY and SVGAGI (reference sequence). The CDR3 runs 15 residues. V was shortened by 3 bases and J by 0 bases, with 9 bases between the two germline ends. CDR3 nucleotides: TGTGCCAGCAGTTATACACAGGCCTCCTACAATGAGCAGTTCTTC. Encoded protein: CASSYTQASYNEQFF.